These 32 T cell receptor beta chains share one sample of origin, sequenced in a study of T cell responses to AZD1222 COVID-19 vaccine. The repertoire was sequenced with immunoSEQ multiplex PCR; TCRdb's copy has only in-frame clones and lacks some. This table holds roughly 80,000 clones, around nine tenths found once. The sample was peripheral blood, taken 28 days after the second AZD1222 dose. The receptors come from an adult who received the AZD1222 COVID-19 vaccine.

The genes are TRBV10-3 and TRBJ1-6; D ambiguous. Germline V CDR1 and CDR2: ENHRY, SYGVKD. The V end was cut by 2 bases, the J end by 3 bases, with 17 bases between. The CDR3 has 18 amino acids. CDR3 residues: CAISEGRVASNYNSPLHF. As DNA, the CDR3 is TGTGCCATCAGTGAGGGACGGGTTGCTAGCAACTATAATTCACCCCTCCACTTT.

This clone has only one observation. V usage is TRBV2 and J usage is TRBJ2-1; 7 bases agree with TRBD2. Looked up from germline, CDR1 is SNHLY and CDR2 is FYNNEI. There are 14 residues in the CDR3. The V and J ends lost 9 bases and 1 base, in that order; junction bases with no gene match: 6. The CDR3 sequence is CARERGESYNEQFF. The CDR3 DNA follows: TGTGCCAGGGAGCGGGGTGAGTCCTACAATGAGCAGTTCTTC.

This chain connects TRBV7-9 to TRBJ2-3, with D possibly matching TRBD1 (5 bases). V lost 5 bases and J 8 bases, leaving 20 bases between the germline ends. CDR1 is SEHNR, CDR2 FQNEAQ, per germline (reference sequence). This CDR3 spans 15 amino acids. The CDR3 spells CASSQHQQGYATQYF. In DNA, the CDR3 is TGTGCCAGCAGCCAACATCAGCAGGGATATGCTACGCAGTATTTT.

The chain is built from TRBV6-5 and TRBJ1-2, with 7 bases aligning to TRBD1. Germline V gene data show CDR1 as MNHEY and CDR2 as SVGAGI. This CDR3 comprises 14 residues. V was pared by 5 bases and J by 8 bases, with 11 bases of the junction left unmatched. CDR3 loop: CASSPRQGVRGYTF. The CDR3 DNA reads as TGTGCCAGCAGTCCTCGACAGGGTGTAAGGGGCTACACCTTC.

The V and J genes are TRBV19 and TRBJ2-6; no definite D call. CDR3 length equals 16 residues. V lost 4 bases and J lost 0, with 10 bases in between. CDR1 is LNHDA, CDR2 SQIVND, per germline (reference sequence). In DNA form, the CDR3 reads TGTGCCAGTAGTAAAGACCCTCACTCTGGGGCCAACGTCCTGACTTTC. Protein product: CASSKDPHSGANVLTF.

The chain couples TRBV11-3 to TRBJ2-1; the D gene is possibly TRBD2 (5 bases). The CDR3 consists of 17 residues. Germline CDR1 reads SGHNT; CDR2 reads YENEEA. Between the trimmed V and J ends, which lost 0 bases and 0 bases, there was a span of 12 bases. The CDR3 coding sequence is TGTGCCAGCAGCTTAGATTCACTAGTTCTCTCCTACAATGAGCAGTTCTTC. This encodes CASSLDSLVLSYNEQFF.

This clone occurred once. The CDR3 sequence is CASSLRTVKGLYF. The CDR3 DNA sequence: TGTGCCAGCAGCCTTCGGACAGTAAAAGGCCTGTACTTC. This chain joins TRBV3-1 (or the pseudogene TRBV3-2) and TRBJ2-4; a weak D match, TRBD1 (6 bases). V was trimmed by 4 bases and J by 15 bases, leaving 19 bases between them. This CDR3 spans 13 amino acids. Germline V gene lookup returns CDR1 LGHDT and CDR2 YNNKEL (reference sequence).

The V and J genes are TRBV7-2 and TRBJ2-1, with 12 bases aligning to TRBD2. Per germline, CDR1 SGHTA and CDR2 FQGNSA. V lost 4 bases to trimming and J lost 5 bases; unmatched junction nucleotides: 3. CDR3 length: 15 amino acids. Here the CDR3 DNA reads TGTGCCAGCAGCTCACTAGCGGGGGGCCACAATGAGCAGTTCTTC. Its translation: CASSSLAGGHNEQFF. Looking up the rest from reference TRBV7-2 and TRBJ2-1 gives the full variable domain: GAGVSQSPSNKVTEKGKDVELRCDPISGHTALYWYRQSLGQGLEFLIYFQGNSAPDKSGLPSDRFSAERTGGSVSTLTIQRTQQEDSAVYLCASSSLAGGHNEQFFGPGTRLTVL.

This clone showed up just a few times. The chain links TRBV9 to TRBJ2-7; D unclear. CDR3 length equals 15 residues. V lost 0 bases and J 2 bases, leaving 12 bases between the germline ends. In germline, CDR1 is SGDLS, CDR2 YYNGEE. For the CDR3, the DNA is TGTGCCAGCAGCGTAGGAGCAGGCACTACCTACGAGCAGTACTTC. As protein: CASSVGAGTTYEQYF.

The V call is TRBV4-1, the J call TRBJ1-5; D possibly corresponds to TRBD1 (5 bases). The germline V gene has CDR1 MGHRA and CDR2 YSYEKL. Deletions cut 0 bases from V and 9 bases from J, with 12 bases between. CDR3 size: 14 residues. The CDR3 sequence: CASSQEGAPSPQHF. CDR3 DNA: TGCGCCAGCAGCCAAGAAGGGGCCCCATCGCCCCAGCATTTT.

This clone has only a few counts. The chain is built from TRBV3-1 (or the pseudogene TRBV3-2) and TRBJ2-1, with TRBD1 as a possible D gene (6 bases). Germline V CDR1 and CDR2: LGHDT, YNNKEL (reference sequence). V shed 6 bases and J shed 4 bases, with 7 bases lying between them. The CDR3 consists of 12 residues. The CDR3 DNA sequence: TGTGCCAGCAGGACAGGTTACAATGAGCAGTTCTTC. Translated: CASRTGYNEQFF.

V is TRBV7-9 and J is TRBJ1-5, with 9 bases lining up with TRBD1. From germline, CDR1 is SEHNR and CDR2 FQNEAQ (reference sequence). The CDR3 runs 14 residues. The J segment lost 6 bases and the V segment lost 5 bases, leaving 5 bases of the junction unmatched. This CDR3 is CASSRDRVSQPQHF. The CDR3 nucleotides are TGTGCCAGCAGCCGGGACAGGGTTTCTCAGCCCCAGCATTTT.

This sequence joins TRBV25-1 and TRBJ2-3; 10 bases line up with TRBD2. Trimming removed 1 base from V and 10 bases from J; junction bases left unmatched: 11. This CDR3 spans 16 amino acids. Germline values: CDR1 MGHDK, CDR2 SYGVNS. For the CDR3, the DNA is TGTGCCAGCAGTGAATCTCAGCGGGGGGGCCGGGGAGCGCAGTATTTT. This gives the protein CASSESQRGGRGAQYF.

This clone was seen a few times. The genes are TRBV7-9 and TRBJ2-5; D possibly uses TRBD1 or TRBD2 (7 bases each). Germline CDR1 and CDR2: SEHNR and FQNEAQ (reference sequence). The V and J ends lost 7 bases and 4 bases respectively, with 19 bases between them. The CDR3 length is 15 residues. CDR3 residues: CASTPRGEGAETQYF. In nucleotides, the CDR3 is TGTGCCAGCACCCCTCGGGGGGAGGGGGCAGAGACCCAGTACTTC. Full variable domain (missing parts from reference TRBV7-9 and TRBJ2-5): DTGVSQNPRHKITKRGQNVTFRCDPISEHNRLYWYRQTLGQGPEFLTYFQNEAQLEKSRLLSDRFSAERPKGSFSTLEIQRTEQGDSAMYLCASTPRGEGAETQYFGPGTRLLVL.

V and J are TRBV27 and TRBJ1-6; D gene unclear. V was trimmed by 0 bases and J by 9 bases, leaving 15 bases between them. The CDR3 extends over 16 amino acids. Germline V gene data show CDR1 as MNHEY and CDR2 as SMNVEV (reference sequence). This CDR3 is CASSLSGGVGGSPLHF. The CDR3 DNA follows: TGTGCCAGCAGTTTATCAGGTGGGGTTGGTGGTTCACCCCTCCACTTT.

This clone was detected once. The chain joins TRBV19 to TRBJ1-2; D is unresolved. Between the trimmed V and J ends, which lost 3 bases and 5 bases, there was a span of 10 bases. Germline V gives CDR1 LNHDA, CDR2 SQIVND (reference sequence). The CDR3 loop spans 13 amino acids. This CDR3 is CASSMLLRYGYTF. The CDR3 DNA follows: TGTGCCAGTAGTATGTTACTTAGGTATGGCTACACCTTC.

This chain connects TRBV9 to TRBJ1-6, with a tentative D call TRBD1 (5 bases). Germline V gives CDR1 SGDLS, CDR2 YYNGEE. This CDR3 spans 14 amino acids. The V and J ends lost 0 bases and 7 bases respectively, with 8 bases between them. The CDR3 loop reads CASSVEGANSPLHF. CDR3 nucleotide sequence: TGTGCCAGCAGCGTAGAAGGGGCGAATTCACCCCTCCACTTT.

This CDR3 is CASSFADRVNYGYTF. The CDR3 nucleotides read TGTGCCAGCAGCTTTGCAGACAGGGTGAACTATGGCTACACCTTC. V is TRBV7-2 and J is TRBJ1-2; 7 bases are shared with TRBD1. Germline values: CDR1 SGHTA, CDR2 FQGNSA. J was trimmed by 2 bases and V by 3 bases; bases with no gene match: 6. The CDR3 totals 15 residues.

The chain uses TRBV5-6 and TRBJ2-2, with TRBD2 as a possible D gene (6 bases). V was clipped by 4 bases and J by 7 bases, with 20 bases between them. The CDR3 length is 16 residues. The germline CDR1 and CDR2 sequences are SGHDT and YYEEEE. The CDR3 region is CASSHPLRGWGGELFF. The CDR3 bases are TGTGCCAGCAGCCACCCCCTACGGGGGTGGGGCGGGGAGCTGTTTTTT.

The chain couples TRBV14 to TRBJ1-5; no reliable D call. V dropped 3 bases and J dropped 4 bases, with 7 bases sitting between them. The CDR3 sequence is 13 residues long. The germline gives CDR1 SGHDN, CDR2 FVKESK. This CDR3 is CASSQTMNQPQHF. The DNA of the CDR3 is TGTGCCAGCAGCCAGACAATGAATCAGCCCCAGCATTTT.

The rearrangement joins TRBV18 to TRBJ2-7; 9 nucleotides match TRBD1. Germline V gene sequence: CDR1 KGHSH, CDR2 LQKENI. J was trimmed by 1 base and V by 2 bases; bases with no gene match: 3. The CDR3 runs 15 residues. The CDR3 sequence: CASSPADRGSYEQYF. The CDR3 DNA is TGTGCCAGCTCACCAGCAGACAGGGGGTCCTACGAGCAGTACTTC. The variable domain in full, completed from reference TRBV18 and TRBJ2-7, reads NAGVMQNPRHLVRRRGQEARLRCSPMKGHSHVYWYRQLPEEGLKFMVYLQKENIIDESGMPKERFSAEFPKEGPSILRIQQVVRGDSAAYFCASSPADRGSYEQYFGPGTRLTVT.

The chain joins TRBV7-8 to TRBJ1-1, with D possibly TRBD1 on 5 matching bases. This CDR3 region has 13 residues. Germline CDR1 is SGHVS and CDR2 is FQNEAQ. V was clipped by 3 bases and J by 1 base, with 6 bases between them. CDR3 sequence (DNA): TGTGCCAGCAGCTTCACAGGGAACACTGAAGCTTTCTTT. It specifies CASSFTGNTEAFF. Full variable domain (outside the CDR3, taken from reference TRBV7-8 and TRBJ1-1): GAGVSQSPRYKVAKRGQDVALRCDPISGHVSLFWYQQALGQGPEFLTYFQNEAQLDKSGLPSDRFFAERPEGSVSTLKIQRTQQEDSAVYLCASSFTGNTEAFFGQGTRLTVV.

The rearrangement uses TRBV27 and TRBJ2-7; a weak D match, TRBD1 (6 bases). The germline CDR1 and CDR2 sequences are MNHEY and SMNVEV (reference sequence). The length of the CDR3 is 15 residues. V was trimmed by 1 base and J by 0 bases, leaving 10 bases between them. The CDR3 here is CASSLFPGASYEQYF. CDR3 nucleotide sequence: TGTGCCAGCAGTTTATTCCCAGGGGCCTCCTACGAGCAGTACTTC.

The CDR3 nucleotides are TGTGCCAGCAGTGAAGGGCAGGGGAACACTGAAGCTTTCTTT. As protein: CASSEGQGNTEAFF. This rearrangement joins TRBV2 to TRBJ1-1; the D gene is possibly TRBD1 (5 bases). From germline, CDR1 is SNHLY and CDR2 FYNNEI. V shed 1 base and J shed 1 base, with 7 bases lying between them. This CDR3 comprises 14 residues. Using reference TRBV2 and TRBJ1-1 for the parts outside the CDR3, the full variable domain is EPEVTQTPSHQVTQMGQEVILRCVPISNHLYFYWYRQILGQKVEFLVSFYNNEISEKSEIFDDQFSVERPDGSNFTLKIRSTKLEDSAMYFCASSEGQGNTEAFFGQGTRLTVV.

The CDR3 DNA sequence: TGTGCCAGCAGCTCCCTCGGGATACTCTACGAGCAGTACTTC. It encodes CASSSLGILYEQYF. The V call is TRBV7-9, the J call TRBJ2-7; D possibly corresponds to TRBD2 (5 bases). The CDR3 has 14 amino acids. Germline V lookup: CDR1 SEHNR, CDR2 FQNEAQ (reference sequence). V was shortened by 4 bases and J by 3 bases, with 13 bases between the two germline ends. Together with reference TRBV7-9 and TRBJ2-7, the CDR3 gives the full variable domain: DTGVSQNPRHKITKRGQNVTFRCDPISEHNRLYWYRQTLGQGPEFLTYFQNEAQLEKSRLLSDRFSAERPKGSFSTLEIQRTEQGDSAMYLCASSSLGILYEQYFGPGTRLTVT.

The chain recombines TRBV4-3 with TRBJ2-2; D perhaps matches TRBD2 (6 bases). Trimming took off 0 bases at V and 6 bases at J, with 11 bases between the two ends. Germline CDR1 is LGHNA and CDR2 is YSLEER. CDR3 length: 15 amino acids. For the CDR3, the DNA is TGCGCCAGCAGCCAAGATGGAGGGTTCGCCGGGGAGCTGTTTTTT. Translating gives CASSQDGGFAGELFF.

V is TRBV7-2 and J is TRBJ1-6, with a tentative D call TRBD1 (6 bases). CDR3 length equals 13 residues. Trimming shortened V by 6 bases and J by 4 bases, and 7 bases separated the two germline ends. CDR1 and CDR2 (germline): SGHTA, FQGNSA. This chain's CDR3 is CASRDSYNSPLHF. Written as DNA, the CDR3 is TGTGCCAGCAGGGACAGTTATAATTCACCCCTCCACTTT.

The V gene is TRBV4-2, the J gene TRBJ1-5, with 8 bases that match TRBD1. This CDR3 has 15 amino acids. Germline values: CDR1 LGHNA, CDR2 YNFKEQ. V lost 2 bases to trimming and J lost 5 bases; unmatched junction nucleotides: 5. CDR3 nucleotide sequence: TGTGCCAGCAGCCAACCAGGACAGGGTCATCAGCCCCAGCATTTT. Protein: CASSQPGQGHQPQHF.

The V and J genes are TRBV4-1 and TRBJ2-7; 7 bases are shared with TRBD1. The J segment lost 2 bases and the V segment lost 3 bases, leaving 1 base of the junction unmatched. Germline V gene lookup returns CDR1 MGHRA and CDR2 YSYEKL. The CDR3 contains 13 residues. The CDR3 DNA reads TGCGCCAGCAGCCACGGACAGGCCTACGAGCAGTACTTC. Translating gives CASSHGQAYEQYF.

V usage is TRBV3-1 (or the pseudogene TRBV3-2) and J usage is TRBJ1-1, with 7 bases matching TRBD1. Germline V gene sequence: CDR1 LGHDT, CDR2 YNNKEL (reference sequence). With 1 base clipped from V and 1 base from J, the junction kept 3 bases outside the gene matches. The CDR3 runs 15 residues. CDR3 protein: CASSQGSGGNTEAFF. CDR3 nucleotides: TGTGCCAGCAGCCAAGGGTCAGGGGGGAACACTGAAGCTTTCTTT.

V usage is TRBV28 and J usage is TRBJ1-2; 7 positions match TRBD1. The trim removed 2 bases at V and 10 bases at J, leaving 7 bases unmatched. Germline lookup yields CDR1 MDHEN and CDR2 SYDVKM. CDR3 length equals 13 residues. The CDR3 region has the DNA TGTGCCAGCAGTTTAGGGCACAGGGGCCTCTACACCTTC. Amino acid sequence: CASSLGHRGLYTF.

This chain links TRBV12-3 or TRBV12-4 with TRBJ1-3; D gene uncertain. Trimming stripped 6 bases from V and 4 bases from J, with 10 bases between. The CDR3 is 13 residues long. The CDR3 region has the DNA TGTGCCAGCAGCATGAGTACAGGAAACACCATATATTTT. Translated, it gives CASSMSTGNTIYF.